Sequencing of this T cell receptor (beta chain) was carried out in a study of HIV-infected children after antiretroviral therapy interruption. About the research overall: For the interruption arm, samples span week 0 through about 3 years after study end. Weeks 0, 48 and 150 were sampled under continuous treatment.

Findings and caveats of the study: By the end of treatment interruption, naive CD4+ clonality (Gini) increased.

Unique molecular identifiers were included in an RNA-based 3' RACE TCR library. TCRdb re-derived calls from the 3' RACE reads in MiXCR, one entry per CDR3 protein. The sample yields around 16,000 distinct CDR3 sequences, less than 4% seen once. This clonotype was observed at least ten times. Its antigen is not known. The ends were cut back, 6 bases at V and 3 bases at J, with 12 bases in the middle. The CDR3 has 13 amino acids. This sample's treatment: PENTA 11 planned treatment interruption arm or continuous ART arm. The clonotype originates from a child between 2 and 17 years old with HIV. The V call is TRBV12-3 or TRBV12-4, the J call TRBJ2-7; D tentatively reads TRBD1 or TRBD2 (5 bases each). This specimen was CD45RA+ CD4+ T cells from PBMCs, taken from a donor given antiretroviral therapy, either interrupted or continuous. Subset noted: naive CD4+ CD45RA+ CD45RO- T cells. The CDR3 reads CASSPGTDYEQYF. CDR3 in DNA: TGTGCCAGCAGCCCCGGGACGGACTACGAGCAGTACTTC.